The 32 T cell receptor beta chains below were found in one sample sequenced in a study of cytotoxic CD8 clonotypes in ibrutinib-treated CLL. Method: immunoSEQ multiplex PCR; TCRdb's copy keeps in-frame clones and lacks some. Among some 200,000 clones listed, over 65% were seen once. This specimen was PBMCs, taken after 12 months of ibrutinib treatment. Receptors were obtained from a human donor with chronic lymphocytic leukemia.

CDR3 region: CASSFGGGQGSLTYNSPLHF. CDR3 DNA: TGTGCCAGCAGTTTTGGGGGCGGACAGGGGTCCCTAACCTATAATTCACCCCTCCACTTT. The J gene is TRBJ1-6, the V gene TRBV27, with 9 nucleotides matching TRBD1. J gave up 2 bases and V 3 bases, and 14 bases lay outside the gene matches. CDR3 length equals 20 residues. CDR1 and CDR2 (germline): MNHEY, SMNVEV (reference sequence).

This clone came up once. V gene TRBV5-5 combines with J gene TRBJ2-7; D unclear. CDR3 length: 15 amino acids. V was cut by 2 bases and J by 0 bases, with 12 bases left in between. CDR1 is SGHKS and CDR2 is YYEKEE in the germline V gene (reference sequence). The CDR3 reads CASSLTSLSSYEQYF. The CDR3 DNA follows: TGTGCCAGCAGCTTAACCAGTTTGAGCTCCTACGAGCAGTACTTC.

The V and J genes are TRBV7-2 and TRBJ2-7; D might be TRBD1 or TRBD2, each matching 5 bases. The CDR3 is 14 amino acids. In germline, CDR1 is SGHTA, CDR2 FQGNSA. Deletions cut 5 bases from V and 4 bases from J, with 15 bases between. The CDR3 sequence: CASSHAGGKYEQYF. The CDR3 coding sequence is TGTGCCAGCAGCCATGCTGGGGGAAAGTACGAGCAGTACTTC.

This clone was recorded once. V usage is TRBV15 and J usage is TRBJ1-2; a possible D gene is TRBD1 (5 bases). V dropped 1 base and J dropped 3 bases, with 12 bases sitting between them. The germline V gene encodes CDR1 LNHNV and CDR2 YYDKDF (reference sequence). This CDR3 is 15 amino acids long. The chain's CDR3 is CATSRGRGGDYGYTF. The CDR3 bases are TGTGCCACCAGCAGAGGACGTGGGGGAGACTATGGCTACACCTTC.

V is TRBV19 and J is TRBJ1-4, with D possibly being TRBD1 (6 bases). The CDR3 loop spans 14 amino acids. V gave up 8 bases and J gave up 4 bases, with 14 bases separating them. Germline CDR1 and CDR2: LNHDA and SQIVND (reference sequence). DNA of the CDR3: TGTGCCAGTCAGCCGGGGGCCGGTAATGAAAAACTGTTTTTT. This encodes CASQPGAGNEKLFF.

The chain uses TRBV7-2 and TRBJ2-3, with no clear D. V lost 5 bases to trimming and J lost 2 bases, with 11 bases between them. CDR3 size: 14 residues. Germline V gene lookup returns CDR1 SGHTA and CDR2 FQGNSA. The CDR3 loop reads CASSTLRPTDTQYF. The CDR3 nucleotides are TGTGCCAGCAGCACACTCCGACCCACAGATACGCAGTATTTT.

This clone was found once. The rearrangement joins TRBV28 to TRBJ2-1; TRBD2 matches at 12 bases. The germline V gene has CDR1 MDHEN and CDR2 SYDVKM. The trim removed 5 bases at V and 8 bases at J, leaving 4 bases unmatched. This CDR3 comprises 14 residues. CDR3 residues: CASSQGLAGDEQFF. DNA for the CDR3: TGTGCCAGCAGTCAGGGACTAGCGGGTGATGAGCAGTTCTTC.

The J gene is TRBJ2-7, the V gene TRBV19, with 12 bases fitting TRBD1. Germline trimming cut 5 bases from V and 6 bases from J; bases unmatched to any gene: 5. Germline CDR1 is LNHDA and CDR2 is SQIVND (reference sequence). The CDR3 totals 14 residues. Written as DNA, the CDR3 is TGTGCCAGTAGTCCGGGACAGGGGGCTTTCGAGCAGTACTTC. Its protein product is CASSPGQGAFEQYF.

V is TRBV19 and J is TRBJ1-1; D not resolved. Trimming removed 1 base from V and 4 bases from J, with 7 bases in between. Germline values: CDR1 LNHDA, CDR2 SQIVND (reference sequence). This CDR3 is 13 amino acids long. The CDR3 region is CASSIGRPTEAFF. In DNA, the CDR3 is TGTGCCAGTAGTATAGGCAGGCCCACTGAAGCTTTCTTT.

V usage is TRBV11-2 and J usage is TRBJ1-2; no firm D call. The CDR3 sequence is 14 residues long. CDR1 is SGHAT, CDR2 FQNNGV, per germline. The ends were cut back, 6 bases at V and 0 bases at J, with 11 bases in the middle. The CDR3 sequence: CASRSYTTNYGYTF. CDR3 DNA sequence: TGTGCCAGCAGGTCCTACACCACTAACTATGGCTACACCTTC.

The gene calls are TRBV5-1 and TRBJ2-2, with 8 bases matching TRBD1. J lost 6 bases, V lost 4 bases, and 11 bases had no gene match. The CDR3 totals 16 residues. Germline lookup yields CDR1 SGHRS and CDR2 YFSETQ. The CDR3 DNA is TGCGCCAGCAGCCCTCGGTGGACAGGGAGCGCCGGGGAGCTGTTTTTT. As protein: CASSPRWTGSAGELFF.

The rearrangement joins TRBV2 to TRBJ2-7; TRBD1 is a possible D gene (5 bases). There are 12 residues in the CDR3. V was clipped by 6 bases and J by 2 bases, with 8 bases between them. In germline, CDR1 is SNHLY, CDR2 FYNNEI. CDR3 amino acids: CASSQGAYEQYF. The CDR3 DNA sequence: TGTGCCAGCAGCCAAGGGGCCTACGAGCAGTACTTC.

The V gene is TRBV5-6, the J gene TRBJ1-2; D may be TRBD1 (5 bases). The V gene's germline CDR1 is SGHDT and CDR2 YYEEEE. This CDR3 is 15 amino acids long. V lost 0 bases, J lost 7 bases, and 16 bases lay in between. DNA of the CDR3: TGTGCCAGCAGCTTGGCGGGCCAGGGAGTAGGTGGCTACACCTTC. Translated, it gives CASSLAGQGVGGYTF.

The chain has TRBV7-2 and TRBJ2-7; 10 positions agree with TRBD2. The length of the CDR3 is 16 residues. The V segment lost 4 bases and the J segment 0 bases; nucleotides outside the gene matches: 6. Looked up from germline, CDR1 is SGHTA and CDR2 is FQGNSA. The CDR3 loop reads CASSSLSGGPSYEQYF. The CDR3 nucleotides read TGTGCCAGCAGCTCCCTTAGCGGGGGGCCCTCCTACGAGCAGTACTTC.

The chain recombines TRBV6-5 with TRBJ1-5; 7 bases agree with TRBD1. The CDR3 length is 15 residues. Germline V CDR1 and CDR2: MNHEY, SVGAGI. The trim removed 5 bases at V and 4 bases at J, leaving 8 bases unmatched. The CDR3 bases are TGTGCCAGCAGTCCCCAGGGGGGGCTGAATCAGCCCCAGCATTTT. This sequence encodes CASSPQGGLNQPQHF.

The rearrangement links TRBV25-1 to TRBJ1-2, with D perhaps matching TRBD1 (5 bases). CDR3 length equals 15 residues. Trimming stripped 2 bases from V and 2 bases from J, with 12 bases between. CDR1 and CDR2 from the germline V gene are MGHDK and SYGVNS. CDR3 in DNA: TGTGCCAGCAGTGAACGGGGGGTCCCCAACTATGGCTACACCTTC. It specifies CASSERGVPNYGYTF.

The genes are TRBV7-3 and TRBJ1-1; the D gene is possibly TRBD1 (6 bases). The germline CDR1 and CDR2 sequences are SGHTA and FQGTGA. Trimming removed 1 base at V and 4 bases at J, with 10 bases between. This CDR3 has 14 residues. The CDR3 here is CASSLKGGTTEAFF. For the CDR3, the DNA is TGTGCCAGCAGCTTAAAGGGGGGGACCACTGAAGCTTTCTTT.

The chain recombines TRBV6-1 with TRBJ1-1; D not certain. This CDR3 contains 14 residues. Germline lookup yields CDR1 MNHNS and CDR2 SASEGT. Trimming pared 7 bases from V and 6 bases from J, leaving 18 bases between. CDR3: CASMFSENMAEAFF. In DNA, the CDR3 is TGTGCCAGCATGTTTTCGGAGAATATGGCTGAAGCTTTCTTT.

The rearrangement joins TRBV27 to TRBJ2-6, with a weak D call TRBD1 (6 bases). V was shortened by 5 bases and J by 4 bases, with 18 bases between the two germline ends. CDR3 length: 17 residues. Germline V gene data show CDR1 as MNHEY and CDR2 as SMNVEV (reference sequence). DNA for the CDR3: TGTGCCAGCAGTCCTTGGACAGCCTTGTTGGGGGCCAACGTCCTGACTTTC. Protein product: CASSPWTALLGANVLTF. Drawing the rest from reference TRBV27 and TRBJ2-6, the complete variable domain is EAQVTQNPRYLITVTGKKLTVTCSQNMNHEYMSWYRQDPGLGLRQIYYSMNVEVTDKGDVPEGYKVSRKEKRNFPLILESPSPNQTSLYFCASSPWTALLGANVLTFGAGSRLTVL.

V and J are TRBV4-2 and TRBJ2-7; 7 bases map to TRBD1. Per germline, CDR1 LGHNA and CDR2 YNFKEQ. The junction had 5 bases not matched to a gene; V was cut back by 0 bases and J by 0 bases. The CDR3 is made up of 16 amino acids. CDR3 sequence: CASSQDRQGSSYEQYF. CDR3 nucleotides: TGTGCCAGCAGCCAAGATCGACAGGGAAGCTCCTACGAGCAGTACTTC.

A few counts support this clone. The chain has TRBV5-4 and TRBJ1-1; D may be TRBD1 (5 bases). This CDR3 has 15 amino acids. Trimming pared 5 bases from V and 5 bases from J, leaving 19 bases between. CDR1 and CDR2 (germline): SGHNT, YYREEE (reference sequence). The CDR3 reads CASRGVRQGRTEAFF. CDR3 DNA: TGTGCCAGCAGGGGGGTCCGGCAGGGTAGGACTGAAGCTTTCTTT.

The V and J genes are TRBV18 and TRBJ2-1; D might be TRBD2 (5 bases). V was cut by 6 bases and J by 3 bases, with 18 bases left in between. This CDR3 is built from 16 residues. CDR1 and CDR2 (germline): KGHSH, LQKENI. The CDR3 is CASSPDWSGLYNEQFF. The CDR3, as DNA: TGTGCCAGCTCGCCGGATTGGAGCGGCCTCTACAATGAGCAGTTCTTC.

The rearrangement uses TRBV5-6 and TRBJ2-1; possibly TRBD1 for D (5 bases). The CDR3 consists of 13 residues. V dropped 4 bases and J dropped 5 bases, with 10 bases sitting between them. Germline loops: CDR1 SGHDT, CDR2 YYEEEE. The CDR3 loop reads CASSDSQNNEQFF. The CDR3 bases are TGTGCCAGCAGCGACAGCCAAAACAATGAGCAGTTCTTC.

This sequence joins TRBV18 and TRBJ2-7, with D perhaps TRBD1 (6 bases). The CDR3 contains 14 residues. V was shortened by 1 base and J by 6 bases, with 13 bases between the two germline ends. CDR1 and CDR2 from the germline V gene are KGHSH and LQKENI. The CDR3 nucleotides read TGTGCCAGCTCACCACTGCCACAGGGTTCCGAGCAGTACTTC. Encoded protein: CASSPLPQGSEQYF.

The chain links TRBV30 to TRBJ2-1; D possibly matches TRBD1 or TRBD2 (5 bases each). The CDR3 extends over 15 amino acids. Trimming cost V 3 bases and J 0 bases, with 12 bases left between them. Germline V gene data show CDR1 as GTSNPN and CDR2 as SVGIG (reference sequence). In nucleotides, the CDR3 is TGTGCCTGGAGCCTGGGGGATAACTCCTACAATGAGCAGTTCTTC. It translates to CAWSLGDNSYNEQFF.

J is TRBJ2-7 and V is TRBV6-1; the match to TRBD2 covers 8 bases. The CDR3 is 13 amino acids. The J segment lost 5 bases and the V segment lost 8 bases, leaving 8 bases of the junction unmatched. Germline V gene lookup returns CDR1 MNHNS and CDR2 SASEGT. DNA for the CDR3: TGTGCCAGCGGCGGGGGGTACAAGGACGAGCAGTACTTC. The encoded protein is CASGGGYKDEQYF.

This clone was seen a few times. The chain uses TRBV29-1 and TRBJ2-7; tentative D call: TRBD2 (5 bases). The germline CDR1 and CDR2 sequences are SQVTM and ANQGSEA. The CDR3 is 12 amino acids. The V end was cut by 7 bases, the J end by 2 bases, with 12 bases between. The CDR3: CSAGLFTYEQYF. The CDR3 DNA is TGCAGCGCAGGACTCTTCACCTACGAGCAGTACTTC.

This chain links TRBV27 with TRBJ1-2; D unclear. The CDR3 extends over 14 amino acids. CDR1 is MNHEY and CDR2 is SMNVEV in the germline V gene (reference sequence). Trimming cost V 4 bases and J 3 bases, with 12 bases left between them. The CDR3 is CASSSPPGDYGYTF. As DNA, the CDR3 is TGTGCCAGCAGTTCACCCCCTGGGGACTATGGCTACACCTTC.

V and J are TRBV6-5 and TRBJ2-7, with D unclear. The CDR3 loop spans 13 amino acids. Germline loops: CDR1 MNHEY, CDR2 SVGAGI. V dropped 6 bases and J dropped 4 bases, with 13 bases sitting between them. Here the CDR3 DNA reads TGTGCCAGCAGCTCGGGCTTAGGTTACGAGCAGTACTTC. Amino acids: CASSSGLGYEQYF.

This clone was detected only once. V gene TRBV5-6 combines with J gene TRBJ1-1; D possibly corresponds to TRBD1 (6 bases). Germline V gene data show CDR1 as SGHDT and CDR2 as YYEEEE. The V and J ends lost 4 bases and 7 bases respectively, with 20 bases between them. CDR3 length: 15 amino acids. The CDR3 nucleotides read TGTGCCAGCAGCCTAGACCCGACAGGAGTCTATGAAGCTTTCTTT. As protein: CASSLDPTGVYEAFF.

This chain joins TRBV7-9 and TRBJ2-7; the D is unclear. V was pared by 11 bases and J by 3 bases, with 11 bases between. CDR1 is SEHNR, CDR2 FQNEAQ, per germline (reference sequence). The CDR3 spans 11 residues. CDR3 residues: CAWQVDYEQYF. Here the CDR3 DNA reads TGTGCCTGGCAGGTAGACTACGAGCAGTACTTC. Looking up the rest from reference TRBV7-9 and TRBJ2-7 gives the full variable domain: DTGVSQNPRHKITKRGQNVTFRCDPISEHNRLYWYRQTLGQGPEFLTYFQNEAQLEKSRLLSDRFSAERPKGSFSTLEIQRTEQGDSAMYLCAWQVDYEQYFGPGTRLTVT.

The genes are TRBV29-1 and TRBJ1-1; D is perhaps TRBD1 (5 bases). The germline V gene encodes CDR1 SQVTM and CDR2 ANQGSEA. The CDR3 has 12 residues. V was shortened by 8 bases and J by 6 bases, with 16 bases between the two germline ends. The CDR3 spells CSPEGIGSEAFF. DNA of the CDR3: TGCAGCCCAGAGGGGATCGGGTCTGAAGCTTTCTTT.